The text below deals with one T cell receptor beta chain. The antigen remains unidentified. The record originates from a study of graft-versus-host responses after intestinal transplantation. Study context: Transplants given to recipients were multivisceral, liver-intestinal, or isolated intestinal. Each patient got anti-thymocyte globulin induction, then tacrolimus and steroids for around 3 years.

The CDR3 totals 18 residues. The germline V gene encodes CDR1 SGHRS and CDR2 YFSETQ. Trimming left V 3 bases short and J 3 bases short, with 24 bases between. The study, taken as a whole, reports: In patients with graft-donor T cell macrochimerism, allograft graft-versus-host to host-versus-graft clonal ratios were high. Investigators detected GvH clones in recipient marrow, with some emerging earlier in ileum or blood.

Here immunoSEQ multiplex PCR was the method, and the copy in TCRdb shows in-frame clones only, minus some. The sample includes 110,000 to 150,000 clones, about 93% of them seen just once. The receptor was isolated from a human donor who received an intestinal transplant. Here the sequenced sample was unstimulated CD4+ T cells sorted from spleen or lymph node cells, taken before intestinal transplant. The rearrangement joins TRBV5-1 to TRBJ2-5; TRBD1 is a possible D gene (10 bases). For the CDR3, the DNA is TGCGCCAGCAGCTCTAGACAGGGGGCAAGCGGGAGGAAAGAGACCCAGTACTTC. As protein: CASSSRQGASGRKETQYF.